One and the same sample provided the 27 T cell receptor beta chains below, sequenced in a study of T cell clonality in common variable immunodeficiency. Their antigen targets remain unknown. The table came from immunoSEQ multiplex PCR; TCRdb's copy has only in-frame clones and leaves some out. Altogether 15,000 to 20,000 clones were found in the sample, and no singletons occur. Study observations and caveats: Common variable immunodeficiency TCR beta sequences reportedly had fewer deletions and N-nucleotide insertions.

The sample taken for sequencing was peripheral blood mononuclear cells. The receptors were gathered from a human donor with common variable immunodeficiency.

In this sample, this clone turned up a few times. The read ends 3 residues early relative to the CDR3; the germline J gene fills the gap. J is TRBJ1-2 and V is TRBV19; 9 positions agree with TRBD1. The CDR3 has 15 residues. Per the germline V gene, CDR1 is LNHDA and CDR2 is SQIVND (reference sequence). The ends lost 6 bases at V and 5 bases at J; junction bases unmatched: 10. The sequenced part of the CDR3 DNA is TGTGCCAGTAGACCCCCTCGGGGGACAGGGTATGGC. Translating it yields CASRPPRGTGYG. The CDR3 in its entirety is CASRPPRGTGYGYTF.

A note on this clone: The CDR3 end lies 3 residues beyond the end of the read and is filled in from the germline J gene. The rearrangement uses TRBV6-2 or TRBV6-3 and TRBJ2-7, with 8 bases aligning to TRBD1. The CDR3 spans 13 residues. Germline V CDR1 and CDR2: MNHEY, SVGEGT. V lost 7 bases, J lost 3 bases, and 5 bases stayed unmatched. CDR3 DNA, as far as it was read: TGTGCCAGCAAGACAGGGGCCGACTACGAG. Amino acids: CASKTGADYE. The whole CDR3 is CASKTGADYEQYF.

This clone was seen only a few times. The CDR3 protein is CAWSRSGQLNEKLFF. The CDR3 DNA, read in part, is TGTGCCTGGAGTAGGTCAGGACAGCTAAATGAAAAA. V usage is TRBV30 and J usage is TRBJ1-4, with D possibly TRBD1 on 6 matching bases. The CDR3 goes on 3 residues after the read ends, and that part is filled in from the germline J gene. The CDR3 sequence is 15 residues long. CDR1 and CDR2 from the germline V gene are GTSNPN and SVGIG (reference sequence). Trimming took 2 bases from V and 5 from J, leaving 15 bases between them.

This clone was detected many times. The read stops 3 residues short of the end of the CDR3; the missing end is completed from the germline J gene. The chain carries TRBV29-1 and TRBJ1-1; 8 bases are shared with TRBD1. The CDR3 length is 14 residues. The ends lost 6 bases at V and 5 bases at J; junction bases unmatched: 11. CDR1 and CDR2 from the germline V gene are SQVTM and ANQGSEA. The CDR3 bases that were read are TGCAGCGTGGGAGGACAGGGAATGTGGACTGAA. Encoded protein: CSVGGQGMWTE. The CDR3, in full, reads CSVGGQGMWTEAFF.

With respect to this clone: The CDR3 end falls 3 residues outside the read, so it is completed with the germline J gene. The chain joins TRBV7-6 to TRBJ2-1; possibly TRBD2 for D (7 bases). The V gene's germline CDR1 is SGHVS and CDR2 FNYEAQ. V lost 2 bases to trimming and J lost 4 bases, with 18 bases between them. The CDR3 is 17 residues long. Incomplete CDR3 DNA: TGTGCCAGCAGCTTACGACAGGCGGGAGTTGGGTACAATGAG. Translation gives CASSLRQAGVGYNE. The whole CDR3 reads CASSLRQAGVGYNEQFF.

The table lists this clone with many counts. The missing CDR3 end, 3 residues past where the read stops, is filled in from the germline J gene. The chain recombines TRBV7-9 with TRBJ2-3, with 7 bases aligning to TRBD2. The CDR3 runs to 15 residues. Germline CDR1 reads SEHNR; CDR2 reads FQNEAQ (reference sequence). The V and J ends lost 8 bases and 0 bases, in that order; junction bases with no gene match: 8. The CDR3 protein is CASATSGASTDTQYF. CDR3 DNA, as far as it was read: TGTGCCAGCGCGACCAGCGGGGCTAGCACAGATACG.

This clone turned up a few times. The read falls 3 residues short of the CDR3 end, and the missing part is taken from the germline J gene. The rearrangement links TRBV7-9 to TRBJ2-5, with a weak D call TRBD1 (5 bases). The germline CDR1 and CDR2 sequences are SEHNR and FQNEAQ (reference sequence). The CDR3 consists of 11 residues. CDR3 DNA, as far as it was read: TGTGCCAGCAGCGCCAGGGAAACC. Its translation: CASSARET. The CDR3 reads in full as CASSARETQYF.

At least ten counts were recorded for this clone. The CDR3 extends 3 residues past the end of the read, so its final part is completed from the germline J gene. The chain is built from TRBV7-3 and TRBJ1-6; 9 nucleotides match TRBD1. This CDR3 spans 14 amino acids. Germline V lookup: CDR1 SGHTA, CDR2 FQGTGA. The junction had 4 bases not matched to a gene; V was cut back by 5 bases and J by 8 bases. The DNA read from the CDR3 is TGTGCCAGCAGCAGGGGACAGGGCTATTCACCC. The encoded protein is CASSRGQGYSP. The entire CDR3 is CASSRGQGYSPLHF.

As for this clone: With the read ending 3 residues before the CDR3 end, the germline J gene is used to fill in that end. V gene TRBV7-8 combines with J gene TRBJ2-7; D is possibly TRBD1 (6 bases). The CDR3 consists of 15 residues. Trimming left V 1 base short and J 2 bases short, with 12 bases between. CDR1 and CDR2 from the germline V gene are SGHVS and FQNEAQ. The covered CDR3 bases are TGTGCCAGCAGCTTAGAAGGACAGCTCACCTACGAG. Amino acid sequence: CASSLEGQLTYE. The complete CDR3 reads CASSLEGQLTYEQYF.

This clone has only a few counts. The CDR3 end lies 3 residues beyond the end of the read and is filled in from the germline J gene. The chain joins TRBV7-3 to TRBJ2-3; 10 nucleotides line up with TRBD1. The germline gives CDR1 SGHTA, CDR2 FQGTGA. CDR3 length equals 15 residues. Germline trimming cut 5 bases from V and 1 base from J; bases unmatched to any gene: 3. CDR3 DNA, as far as it was read: TGTGCCAGCAGCGGGACAGGGGCAGGCACAGATACG. Protein: CASSGTGAGTDT. The entire CDR3 sequence reads CASSGTGAGTDTQYF. Complete variable domain (other parts from reference TRBV7-3 and TRBJ2-3): GAGVSQTPSNKVTEKGKYVELRCDPISGHTALYWYRQSLGQGPEFLIYFQGTGAADDSGLPNDRFFAVRPEGSVSTLKIQRTERGDSAVYLCASSGTGAGTDTQYFGPGTRLTVL.

This clone was seen at least ten times. The CDR3 end is not reached by the read, which stops 3 residues before it; the germline J gene fills it in. This chain links TRBV5-1 with TRBJ2-3; 11 nucleotides line up with TRBD1. In germline, CDR1 is SGHRS, CDR2 YFSETQ. J gave up 3 bases and V 0 bases, and 3 bases lay outside the gene matches. The CDR3 has 16 amino acids. CDR3: CASSLDGQGATDTQYF. The part of the CDR3 DNA that was read is TGCGCCAGCAGCTTGGATGGACAGGGGGCAACAGATACG.

The covered CDR3 bases are TGTGCCAGCAGTTACGAAGCGGGGCCAGCGAATGAG. Its translation: CASSYEAGPANE. The complete CDR3 reads CASSYEAGPANEQFF. The rearrangement uses TRBV6-2 or TRBV6-3 and TRBJ2-1, with 7 bases that match TRBD2. The read finishes 3 residues shy of the CDR3 end, and the germline J gene is used to complete it. Trimming removed 2 bases from V and 7 bases from J; junction bases left unmatched: 8. This CDR3 is 15 amino acids long. Germline V gene data show CDR1 as MNHEY and CDR2 as SVGEGT.

Partial CDR3 DNA: TGTGCCAGCAGTGAGCAGACAGGGCTGTATGGC. Protein: CASSEQTGLYG. The full-length CDR3 reads as CASSEQTGLYGYTF. The rearrangement uses TRBV2 and TRBJ1-2; 7 positions match TRBD1. With the read ending 3 residues before the CDR3 end, the germline J gene is used to fill in that end. J lost 5 bases, V lost 3 bases, and 6 bases had no gene match. Germline CDR1 and CDR2: SNHLY and FYNNEI. This CDR3 has 14 residues.

This clone was detected only a few times. With the read ending 3 residues before the CDR3 end, the germline J gene is used to fill in that end. The V gene is TRBV2, the J gene TRBJ1-1; the D is unclear. V was pared by 3 bases and J by 7 bases, with 12 bases between. Germline loops: CDR1 SNHLY, CDR2 FYNNEI. The CDR3 length is 13 residues. The CDR3 DNA, read in part, is TGTGCCAGCAGTGACTCGGGTCAGCTTGAA. It encodes CASSDSGQLE. From start to end, the CDR3 is CASSDSGQLEAFF.

Points on this clone: The sequence runs out 3 residues before the end of the CDR3; the remainder is reconstructed from the germline J gene. The chain links TRBV6-2 or TRBV6-3 to TRBJ1-6; 7 bases align to TRBD1. CDR3 size: 15 residues. The germline CDR1 and CDR2 sequences are MNHEY and SVGEGT. The J segment lost 9 bases and the V segment lost 4 bases, leaving 9 bases of the junction unmatched. The part of the CDR3 DNA that was read is TGTGCCAGCAGTTGGGGGACAGTGCGAACTTCACCC. This translates into CASSWGTVRTSP. The entire CDR3 protein reads CASSWGTVRTSPLHF.

The table lists this clone with many counts. The read ends 3 residues shy of where the CDR3 ends; the end is completed using the germline J gene. J is TRBJ1-2 and V is TRBV30; D uncertain. V was shortened by 5 bases and J by 2 bases, with 6 bases between the two germline ends. CDR1 is GTSNPN and CDR2 is SVGIG in the germline V gene (reference sequence). The CDR3 runs 11 residues. The sequenced part of the CDR3 DNA is TGTGCCTGGGGGCGAAACTATGGC. Translation: CAWGRNYG. The complete CDR3 protein is CAWGRNYGYTF.

Ten or more counts support this clone. The CDR3 extends 3 residues past the end of the read, so its final part is completed from the germline J gene. The gene calls are TRBV19 and TRBJ1-1; no firm D call. From germline, CDR1 is LNHDA and CDR2 SQIVND (reference sequence). The CDR3 is 13 residues long. Deletions cut 11 bases from V and 4 bases from J, with 17 bases between. The sequenced CDR3 bases are TGTGCCGATTCCCGAGGCCCAGGCACTGAA. Amino acid sequence: CADSRGPGTE. The entire CDR3 sequence reads CADSRGPGTEAFF.

This clone is judged medium-sized (0.01 to 0.1%). The read finishes 3 residues shy of the CDR3 end, and the germline J gene is used to complete it. The V gene is TRBV7-3, the J gene TRBJ2-7, with a possible D match to TRBD1 (5 bases). This CDR3 has 13 residues. Germline V gene sequence: CDR1 SGHTA, CDR2 FQGTGA. V was pared by 2 bases and J by 4 bases, with 9 bases between. This CDR3 is CASSLFPGYEQYF. The part of the CDR3 DNA that was read is TGTGCCAGCAGCTTATTCCCAGGGTACGAG.

This clone was counted only a few times. The CDR3 end is not reached by the read, which stops 3 residues before it; the germline J gene fills it in. The V and J genes are TRBV19 and TRBJ2-7; D uncertain. V was pared by 1 base and J by 3 bases, with 10 bases between. The CDR3 spans 14 residues. From germline, CDR1 is LNHDA and CDR2 SQIVND (reference sequence). This CDR3 reads CASSIAGSIYEQYF. Partial CDR3 DNA: TGTGCCAGTAGTATAGCCGGGTCTATCTACGAG.

This clone turned up a few times. The read halts 3 residues ahead of the CDR3 end, with the missing end drawn from the germline J gene. The genes are TRBV6-2 or TRBV6-3 and TRBJ1-5; tentatively, D is TRBD1 (5 bases). The CDR3 is 14 amino acids. Germline V gene sequence: CDR1 MNHEY, CDR2 SVGEGT. Trimming cost V 1 base and J 6 bases, with 10 bases left between them. The CDR3 protein is CASSYFRTLQPQHF. Incomplete CDR3 DNA: TGTGCCAGCAGTTACTTCCGGACACTTCAGCCC.

In the case of this clone: At one boundary the junction diverges from the germline segment, which might be a read error. The read terminates 3 residues before the CDR3 end, so the remaining end is supplied by the germline J gene. V usage is TRBV7-9 and J usage is TRBJ1-6; D might be TRBD1 (5 bases). Germline V gives CDR1 SEHNR, CDR2 FQNEAQ (reference sequence). This CDR3 contains 13 residues. Incomplete CDR3 DNA: TGTTCCAGCAGCTTAGAAGGGGATTCACCC. This encodes CSSSLEGDSP. The whole CDR3 sequence reads CSSSLEGDSPLHF.

Remarks on this clone: The read finishes 3 residues shy of the CDR3 end, and the germline J gene is used to complete it. The V gene is TRBV19, the J gene TRBJ2-2; the match to TRBD2 covers 7 bases. V gave up 7 bases and J gave up 4 bases; unmatched junction bases: 6. The CDR3 extends over 14 amino acids. Germline V gene lookup returns CDR1 LNHDA and CDR2 SQIVND (reference sequence). The CDR3 bases that were read are TGTGCCAGTAACCTGGGGGGGGGCACCGGGGAG. Protein sequence: CASNLGGGTGE. The full CDR3 is CASNLGGGTGELFF.

This clone has a count of ten or more. The sequenced CDR3 bases are TGTGCCAGCAGCTCACCGGGGAAAGAGACC. Its protein product is CASSSPGKET. The CDR3 as a whole reads CASSSPGKETQYF. The chain recombines TRBV5-5 with TRBJ2-5, with D possibly TRBD2 on 5 matching bases. The read terminates 3 residues before the CDR3 end, so the remaining end is supplied by the germline J gene. V lost 3 bases and J 3 bases, leaving 9 bases between the germline ends. The CDR3 covers 13 residues. Germline values: CDR1 SGHKS, CDR2 YYEKEE (reference sequence).

Worth noting for this clone: The junction departs from germline at one end; a sequencing error may be responsible. The sequenced fragment ends 3 residues before the CDR3 boundary, so the rest is inferred from the germline J gene. The chain uses TRBV18 and TRBJ2-1, with 7 bases identical to TRBD1. The CDR3 runs to 15 residues. Germline V gives CDR1 KGHSH, CDR2 LQKENI. The sequenced part of the CDR3 DNA is TGTGTCAGCTCACCTCGACAGGGATCCTACAATGAG. Translating gives CVSSPRQGSYNE. The whole CDR3 sequence is CVSSPRQGSYNEQFF.

This clone was seen only a few times. The read gets to within 3 residues of the CDR3 end, and the germline J gene fills in the rest. The chain carries TRBV19 and TRBJ1-1; D is undetermined. V shed 8 bases and J shed 4 bases, with 17 bases lying between them. Germline V gene sequence: CDR1 LNHDA, CDR2 SQIVND (reference sequence). CDR3 length: 14 amino acids. The CDR3 here is CASRVAGGPTEAFF. The DNA read from the CDR3 is TGTGCCAGTCGAGTAGCGGGAGGGCCCACTGAA.

About this clone itself: The CDR3 end falls 3 residues outside the read, so it is completed with the germline J gene. This sequence joins TRBV5-5 and TRBJ2-7; 12 positions match TRBD2. CDR3 length: 14 amino acids. Germline V gives CDR1 SGHKS, CDR2 YYEKEE (reference sequence). V trimming: 4 bases; J trimming: 6 bases; junction bases outside the gene matches: 5. CDR3 sequence: CASSAGLAGFEQYF. The covered CDR3 bases are TGTGCCAGCAGCGCAGGACTAGCGGGATTCGAG.

This clone was picked up many times. The read finishes 3 residues shy of the CDR3 end, and the germline J gene is used to complete it. J is TRBJ1-1 and V is TRBV7-6; 7 nucleotides match TRBD1. The CDR3 runs 18 residues. J gave up 0 bases and V 0 bases, and 10 bases lay outside the gene matches. Germline CDR1 and CDR2: SGHVS and FNYEAQ. The CDR3 bases that were read are TGTGCCAGCAGCTTAGCGGAGGGGGCGAGGAGGATGAACACTGAA. This gives the protein CASSLAEGARRMNTE. The complete CDR3 protein is CASSLAEGARRMNTEAFF.